This note documents a single T cell receptor (beta chain) sequence. Antigen specificity is unknown. Sample-barcoded 5' priming and a J-beta primer mix drove a second PCR of roughly 7 to 11 cycles. Each TCR beta cDNA got a 12-nucleotide random molecular identifier. TCRdb reprocessed the 5' RACE reads via MiXCR and lists one record per CDR3 protein. The sample includes about 930,000 distinct CDR3 sequences, roughly 29% of them seen just once. This entry belongs to a study of blood T cells in healthy people across ages. With 1 base removed from V and 11 bases from J, the gap between germline ends came to 14 bases. The CDR3 extends over 13 amino acids. Per germline, CDR1 LGHNA and CDR2 YSLEER. Points from the study as a whole: As age increased, TCR beta diversity per million T cells fell in a roughly linear fashion.

The data also belong to a second study, concerning T cells of mothers and their children.

The rearrangement uses TRBV4-3 and TRBJ1-1; possibly TRBD1 for D (6 bases). The sequence came from a woman in her 40s in good health. Sequencing used blood. The CDR3 DNA is TGCGCCAGCAGCCAAGGATCTACAGGGACGGCTTTCTTT. Encoded protein: CASSQGSTGTAFF.